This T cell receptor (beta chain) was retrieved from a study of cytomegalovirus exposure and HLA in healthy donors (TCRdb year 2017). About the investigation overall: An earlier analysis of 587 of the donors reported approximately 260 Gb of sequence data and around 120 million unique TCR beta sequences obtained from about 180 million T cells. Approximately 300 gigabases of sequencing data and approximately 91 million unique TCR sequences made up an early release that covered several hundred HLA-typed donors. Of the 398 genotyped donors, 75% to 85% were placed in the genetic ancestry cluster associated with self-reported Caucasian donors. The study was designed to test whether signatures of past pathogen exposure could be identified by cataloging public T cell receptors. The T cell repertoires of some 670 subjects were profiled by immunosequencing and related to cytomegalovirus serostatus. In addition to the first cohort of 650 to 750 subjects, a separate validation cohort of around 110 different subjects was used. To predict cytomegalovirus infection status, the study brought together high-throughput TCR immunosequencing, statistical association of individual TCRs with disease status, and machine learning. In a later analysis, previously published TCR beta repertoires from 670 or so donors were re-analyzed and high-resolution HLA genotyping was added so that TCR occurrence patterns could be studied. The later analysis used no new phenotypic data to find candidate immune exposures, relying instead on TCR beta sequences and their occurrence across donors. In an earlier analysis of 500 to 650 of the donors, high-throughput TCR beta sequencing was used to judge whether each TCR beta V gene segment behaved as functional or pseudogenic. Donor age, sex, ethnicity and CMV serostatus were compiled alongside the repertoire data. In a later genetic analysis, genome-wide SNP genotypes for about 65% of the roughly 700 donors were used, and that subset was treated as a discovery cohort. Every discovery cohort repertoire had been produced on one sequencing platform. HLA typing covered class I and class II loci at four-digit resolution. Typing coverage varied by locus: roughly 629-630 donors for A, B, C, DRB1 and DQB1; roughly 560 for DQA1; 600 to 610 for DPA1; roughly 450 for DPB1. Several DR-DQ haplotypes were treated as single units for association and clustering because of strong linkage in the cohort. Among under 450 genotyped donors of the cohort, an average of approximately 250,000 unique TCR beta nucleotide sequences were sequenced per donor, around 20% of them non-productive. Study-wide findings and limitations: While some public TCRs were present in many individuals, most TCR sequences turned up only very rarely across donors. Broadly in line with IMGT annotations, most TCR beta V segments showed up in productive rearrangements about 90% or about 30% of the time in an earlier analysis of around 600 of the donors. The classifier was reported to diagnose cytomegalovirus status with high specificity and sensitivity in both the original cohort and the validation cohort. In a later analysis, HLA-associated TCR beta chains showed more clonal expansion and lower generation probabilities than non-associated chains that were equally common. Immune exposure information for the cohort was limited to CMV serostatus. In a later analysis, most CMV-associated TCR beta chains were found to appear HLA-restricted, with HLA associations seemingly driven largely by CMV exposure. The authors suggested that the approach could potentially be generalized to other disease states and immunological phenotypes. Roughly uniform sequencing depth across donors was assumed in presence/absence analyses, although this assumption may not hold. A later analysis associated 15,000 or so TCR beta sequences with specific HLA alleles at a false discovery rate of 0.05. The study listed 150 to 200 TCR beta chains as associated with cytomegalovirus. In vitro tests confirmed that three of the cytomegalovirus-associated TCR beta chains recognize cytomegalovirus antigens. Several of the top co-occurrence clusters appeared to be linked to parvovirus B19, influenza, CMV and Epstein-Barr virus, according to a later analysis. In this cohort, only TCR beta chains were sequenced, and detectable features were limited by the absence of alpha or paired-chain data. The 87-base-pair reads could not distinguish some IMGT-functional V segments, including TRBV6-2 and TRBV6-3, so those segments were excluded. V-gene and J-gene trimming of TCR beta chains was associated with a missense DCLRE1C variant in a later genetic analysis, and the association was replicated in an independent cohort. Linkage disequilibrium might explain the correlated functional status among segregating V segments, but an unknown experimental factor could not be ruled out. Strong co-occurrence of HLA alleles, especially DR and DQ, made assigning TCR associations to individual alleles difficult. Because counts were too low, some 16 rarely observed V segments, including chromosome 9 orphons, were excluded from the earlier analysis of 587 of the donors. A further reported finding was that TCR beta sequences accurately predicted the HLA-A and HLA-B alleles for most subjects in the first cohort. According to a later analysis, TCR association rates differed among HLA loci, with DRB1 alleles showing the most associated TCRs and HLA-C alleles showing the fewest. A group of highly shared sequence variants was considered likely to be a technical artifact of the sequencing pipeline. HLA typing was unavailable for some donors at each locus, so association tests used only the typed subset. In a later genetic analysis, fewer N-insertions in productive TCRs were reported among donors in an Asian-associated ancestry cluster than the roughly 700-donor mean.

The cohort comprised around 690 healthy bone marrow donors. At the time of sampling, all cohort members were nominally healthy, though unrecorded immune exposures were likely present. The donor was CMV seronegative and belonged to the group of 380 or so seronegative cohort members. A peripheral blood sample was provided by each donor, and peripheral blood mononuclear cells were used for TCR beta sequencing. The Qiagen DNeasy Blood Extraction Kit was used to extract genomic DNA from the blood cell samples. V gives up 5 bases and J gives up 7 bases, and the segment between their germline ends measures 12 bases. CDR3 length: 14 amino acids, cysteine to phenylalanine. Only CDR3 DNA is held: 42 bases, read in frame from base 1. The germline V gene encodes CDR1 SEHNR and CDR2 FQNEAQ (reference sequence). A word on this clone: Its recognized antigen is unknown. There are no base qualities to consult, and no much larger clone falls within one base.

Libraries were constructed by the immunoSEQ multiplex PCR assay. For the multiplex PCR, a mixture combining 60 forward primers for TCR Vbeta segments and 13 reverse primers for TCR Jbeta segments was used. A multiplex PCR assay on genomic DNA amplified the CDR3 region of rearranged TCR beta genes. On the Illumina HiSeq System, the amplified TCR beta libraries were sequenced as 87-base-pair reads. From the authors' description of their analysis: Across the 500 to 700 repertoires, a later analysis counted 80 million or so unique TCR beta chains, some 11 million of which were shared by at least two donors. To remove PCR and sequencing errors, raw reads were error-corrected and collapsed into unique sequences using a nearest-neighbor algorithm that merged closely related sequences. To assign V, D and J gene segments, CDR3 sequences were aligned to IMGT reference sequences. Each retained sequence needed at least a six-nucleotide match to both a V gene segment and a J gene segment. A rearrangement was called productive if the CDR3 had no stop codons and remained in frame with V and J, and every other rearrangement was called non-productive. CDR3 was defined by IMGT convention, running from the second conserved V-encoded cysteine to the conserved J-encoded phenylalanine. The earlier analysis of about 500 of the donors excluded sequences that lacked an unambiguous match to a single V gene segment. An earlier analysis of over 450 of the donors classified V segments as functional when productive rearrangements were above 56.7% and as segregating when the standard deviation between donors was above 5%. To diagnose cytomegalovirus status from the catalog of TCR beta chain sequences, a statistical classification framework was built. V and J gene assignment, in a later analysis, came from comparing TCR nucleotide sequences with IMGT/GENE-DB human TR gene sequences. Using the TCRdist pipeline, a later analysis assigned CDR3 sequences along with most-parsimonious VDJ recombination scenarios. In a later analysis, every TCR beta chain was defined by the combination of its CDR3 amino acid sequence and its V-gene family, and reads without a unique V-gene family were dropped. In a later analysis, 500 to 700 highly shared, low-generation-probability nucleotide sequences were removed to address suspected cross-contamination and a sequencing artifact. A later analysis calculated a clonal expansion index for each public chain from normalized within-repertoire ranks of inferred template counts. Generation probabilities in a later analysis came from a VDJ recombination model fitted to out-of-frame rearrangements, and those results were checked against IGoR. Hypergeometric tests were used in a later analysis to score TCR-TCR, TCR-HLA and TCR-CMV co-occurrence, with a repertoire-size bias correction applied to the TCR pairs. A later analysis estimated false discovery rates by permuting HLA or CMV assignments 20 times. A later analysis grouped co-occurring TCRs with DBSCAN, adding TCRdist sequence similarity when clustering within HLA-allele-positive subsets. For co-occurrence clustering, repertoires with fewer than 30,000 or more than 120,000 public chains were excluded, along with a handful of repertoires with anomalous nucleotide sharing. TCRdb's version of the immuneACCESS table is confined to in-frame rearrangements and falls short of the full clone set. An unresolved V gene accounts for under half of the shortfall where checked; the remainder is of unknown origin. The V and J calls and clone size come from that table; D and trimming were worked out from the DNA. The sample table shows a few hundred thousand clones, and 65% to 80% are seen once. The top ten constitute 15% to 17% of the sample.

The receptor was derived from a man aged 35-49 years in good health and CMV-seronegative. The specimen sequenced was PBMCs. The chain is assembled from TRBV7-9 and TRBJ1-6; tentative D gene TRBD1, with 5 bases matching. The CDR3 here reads CASSGPGQNSPLHF. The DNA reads TGTGCCAGCAGCGGGCCAGGGCAAAATTCACCCCTCCACTTT.